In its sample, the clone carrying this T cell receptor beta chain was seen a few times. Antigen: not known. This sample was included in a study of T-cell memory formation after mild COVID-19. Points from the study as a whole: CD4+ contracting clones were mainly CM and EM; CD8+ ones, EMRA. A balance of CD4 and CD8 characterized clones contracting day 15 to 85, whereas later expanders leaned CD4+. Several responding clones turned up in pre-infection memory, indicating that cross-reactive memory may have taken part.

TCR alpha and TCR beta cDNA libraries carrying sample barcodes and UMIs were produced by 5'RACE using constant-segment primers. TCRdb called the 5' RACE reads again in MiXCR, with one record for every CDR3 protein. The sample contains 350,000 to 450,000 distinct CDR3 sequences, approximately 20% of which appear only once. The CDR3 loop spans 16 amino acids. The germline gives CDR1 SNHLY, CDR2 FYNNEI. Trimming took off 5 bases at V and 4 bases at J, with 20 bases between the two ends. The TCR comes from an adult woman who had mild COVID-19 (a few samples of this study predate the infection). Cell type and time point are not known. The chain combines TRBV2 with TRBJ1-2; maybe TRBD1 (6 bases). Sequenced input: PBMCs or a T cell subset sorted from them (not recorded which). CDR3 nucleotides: TGTGCCAGCAGTTTTGCCGAAAGGGGGGCTCTCTATGGCTACACCTTC. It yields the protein CASSFAERGALYGYTF.